This TCR beta chain originates from a study of technical replicates of blood from a handful of donors. Using immunoSEQ multiplex PCR, the repertoire was profiled, and TCRdb retains in-frame clones only, with some absent. This table holds roughly 15,000 clones, roughly three quarters found once. CDR1 is LNHDA, CDR2 SQIVND, per germline (reference sequence). The CDR3 is 16 residues long. J was trimmed by 2 bases and V by 4 bases; bases with no gene match: 8. The sequenced material came from PBMCs. This sequence was found in a human donor in good health. V is TRBV19 and J is TRBJ2-3; 8 bases match TRBD1. CDR3 sequence: CASSTWTGMNTDTQYF. In DNA form, the CDR3 reads TGTGCCAGTAGTACTTGGACAGGGATGAACACAGATACGCAGTATTTT.